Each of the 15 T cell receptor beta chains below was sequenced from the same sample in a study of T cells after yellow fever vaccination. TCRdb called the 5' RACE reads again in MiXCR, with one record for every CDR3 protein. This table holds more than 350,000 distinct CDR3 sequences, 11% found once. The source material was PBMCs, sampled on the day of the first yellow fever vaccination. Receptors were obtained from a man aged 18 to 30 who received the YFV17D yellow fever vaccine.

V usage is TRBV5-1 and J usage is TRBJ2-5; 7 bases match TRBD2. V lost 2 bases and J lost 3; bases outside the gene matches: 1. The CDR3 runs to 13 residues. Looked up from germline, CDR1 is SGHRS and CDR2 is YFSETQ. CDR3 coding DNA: TGCGCCAGCAGCTTTCTAGCGGAAGAGACCCAGTACTTC. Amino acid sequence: CASSFLAEETQYF.

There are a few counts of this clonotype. CDR3 residues: CAIRGQGNNQPQHF. In DNA, the CDR3 is TGTGCCATCAGGGGACAGGGAAACAATCAGCCCCAGCATTTT. The V call is TRBV10-3, the J call TRBJ1-5; the match to TRBD1 covers 9 bases. The V gene's germline CDR1 is ENHRY and CDR2 SYGVKD. V lost 6 bases and J lost 3; bases outside the gene matches: 3. The CDR3 has 14 amino acids.

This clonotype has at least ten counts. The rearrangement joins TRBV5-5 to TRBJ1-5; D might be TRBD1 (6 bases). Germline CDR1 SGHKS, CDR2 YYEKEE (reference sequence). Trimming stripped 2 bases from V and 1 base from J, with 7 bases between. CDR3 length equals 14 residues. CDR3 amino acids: CASSFGTSNQPQHF. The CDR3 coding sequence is TGTGCCAGCAGCTTCGGGACAAGCAATCAGCCCCAGCATTTT. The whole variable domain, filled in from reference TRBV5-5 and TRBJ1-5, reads DAGVTQSPTHLIKTRGQQVTLRCSPISGHKSVSWYQQVLGQGPQFIFQYYEKEERGRGNFPDRFSARQFPNYSSELNVNALLLGDSALYLCASSFGTSNQPQHFGDGTRLSIL.

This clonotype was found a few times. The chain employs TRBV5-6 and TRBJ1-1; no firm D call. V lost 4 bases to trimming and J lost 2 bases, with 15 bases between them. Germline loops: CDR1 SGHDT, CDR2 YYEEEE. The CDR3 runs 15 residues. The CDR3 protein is CASSPTEDVNTEAFF. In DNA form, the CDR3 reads TGTGCCAGCAGCCCCACGGAGGACGTCAACACTGAAGCTTTCTTT.

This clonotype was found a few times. Here the CDR3 reads CASSSPVGSGELFF. The DNA of the CDR3 is TGTGCCAGCAGCTCCCCCGTAGGCTCCGGGGAGCTGTTTTTT. The chain recombines TRBV3-1 with TRBJ2-2; D not certain. Trimming left V 5 bases short and J 6 bases short, with 13 bases between. The CDR3 runs 14 residues. Looked up from germline, CDR1 is LGHDT and CDR2 is YNNKEL (reference sequence). Full variable domain (outside the CDR3, taken from reference TRBV3-1 and TRBJ2-2): DTAVSQTPKYLVTQMGNDKSIKCEQNLGHDTMYWYKQDSKKFLKIMFSYNNKELIINETVPNRFSPKSPDKAHLNLHINSLELGDSAVYFCASSSPVGSGELFFGEGSRLTVL.

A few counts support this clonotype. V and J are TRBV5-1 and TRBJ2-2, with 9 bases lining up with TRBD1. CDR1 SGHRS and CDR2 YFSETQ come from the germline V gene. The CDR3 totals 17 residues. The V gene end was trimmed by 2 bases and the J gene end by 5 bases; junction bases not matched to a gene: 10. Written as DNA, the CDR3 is TGCGCCAGCAGCTTTGAGGGACAGGGAACGGGAACCGGGGAGCTGTTTTTT. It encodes CASSFEGQGTGTGELFF.

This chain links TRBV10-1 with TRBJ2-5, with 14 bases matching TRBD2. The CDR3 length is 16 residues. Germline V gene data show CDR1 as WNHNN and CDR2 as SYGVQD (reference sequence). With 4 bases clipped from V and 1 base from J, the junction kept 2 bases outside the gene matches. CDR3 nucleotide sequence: TGCGCCAGCAGTGGGACTAGCGGGGGGCTCCAAGAGACCCAGTACTTC. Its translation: CASSGTSGGLQETQYF.

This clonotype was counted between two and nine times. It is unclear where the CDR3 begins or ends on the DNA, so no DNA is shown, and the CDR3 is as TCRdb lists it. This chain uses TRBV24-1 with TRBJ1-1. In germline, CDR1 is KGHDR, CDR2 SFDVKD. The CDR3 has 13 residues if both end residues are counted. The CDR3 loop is CATSDLRQHEAFF.

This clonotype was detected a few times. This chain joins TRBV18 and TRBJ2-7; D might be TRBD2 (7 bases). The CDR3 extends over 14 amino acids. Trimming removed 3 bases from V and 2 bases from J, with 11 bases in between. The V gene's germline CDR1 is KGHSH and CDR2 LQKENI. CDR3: CASSPQGGAYEQYV. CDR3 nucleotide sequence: TGTGCCAGCTCACCTCAAGGGGGGGCCTACGAGCAGTACGTC.

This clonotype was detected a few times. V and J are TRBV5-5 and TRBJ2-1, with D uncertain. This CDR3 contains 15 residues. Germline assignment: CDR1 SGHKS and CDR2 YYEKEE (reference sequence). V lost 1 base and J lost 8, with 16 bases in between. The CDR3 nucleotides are TGTGCCAGCAGCTTGCTCGTTAGGAGCACAGATGAGCAGTTCTTC. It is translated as CASSLLVRSTDEQFF.

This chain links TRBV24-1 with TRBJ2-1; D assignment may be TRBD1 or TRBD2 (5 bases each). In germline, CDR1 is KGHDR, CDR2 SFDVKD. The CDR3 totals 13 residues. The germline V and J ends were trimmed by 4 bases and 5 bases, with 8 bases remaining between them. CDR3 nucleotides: TGTGCCACCAGTGAGCGAGGGGACAATGAGCAGTTCTTC. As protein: CATSERGDNEQFF.

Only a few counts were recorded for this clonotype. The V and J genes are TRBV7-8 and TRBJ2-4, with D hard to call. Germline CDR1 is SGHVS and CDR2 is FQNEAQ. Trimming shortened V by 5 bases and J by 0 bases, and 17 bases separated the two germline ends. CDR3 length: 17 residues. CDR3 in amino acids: CASSPPSLHRAKNIQYF. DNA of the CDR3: TGTGCCAGCAGCCCACCAAGTCTCCACAGAGCCAAAAACATTCAGTACTTC.

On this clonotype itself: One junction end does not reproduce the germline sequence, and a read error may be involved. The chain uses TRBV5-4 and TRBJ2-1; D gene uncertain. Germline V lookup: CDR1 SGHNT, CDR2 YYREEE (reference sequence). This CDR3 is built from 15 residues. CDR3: CASSLDVTSYNELFF. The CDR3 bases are TGTGCCAGCAGCTTGGATGTGACTTCCTACAATGAGCTGTTCTTC.

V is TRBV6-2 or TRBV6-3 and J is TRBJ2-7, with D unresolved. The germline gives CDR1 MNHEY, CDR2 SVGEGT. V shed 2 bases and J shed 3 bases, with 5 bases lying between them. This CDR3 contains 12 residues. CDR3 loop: CASSYPVYEQYF. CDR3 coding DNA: TGTGCCAGCAGTTACCCAGTCTACGAGCAGTACTTC.

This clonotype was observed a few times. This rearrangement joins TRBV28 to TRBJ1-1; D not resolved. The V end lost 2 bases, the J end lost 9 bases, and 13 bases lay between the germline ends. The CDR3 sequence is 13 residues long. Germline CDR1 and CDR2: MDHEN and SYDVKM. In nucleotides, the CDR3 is TGTGCCAGCAGTTTACCCCGAAGAGGGAAAGCTTTCTTT. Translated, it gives CASSLPRRGKAFF. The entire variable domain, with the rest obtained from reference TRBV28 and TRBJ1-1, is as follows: DVKVTQSSRYLVKRTGEKVFLECVQDMDHENMFWYRQDPGLGLRLIYFSYDVKMKEKGDIPEGYSVSREKKERFSLILESASTNQTSMYLCASSLPRRGKAFFGQGTRLTVV.